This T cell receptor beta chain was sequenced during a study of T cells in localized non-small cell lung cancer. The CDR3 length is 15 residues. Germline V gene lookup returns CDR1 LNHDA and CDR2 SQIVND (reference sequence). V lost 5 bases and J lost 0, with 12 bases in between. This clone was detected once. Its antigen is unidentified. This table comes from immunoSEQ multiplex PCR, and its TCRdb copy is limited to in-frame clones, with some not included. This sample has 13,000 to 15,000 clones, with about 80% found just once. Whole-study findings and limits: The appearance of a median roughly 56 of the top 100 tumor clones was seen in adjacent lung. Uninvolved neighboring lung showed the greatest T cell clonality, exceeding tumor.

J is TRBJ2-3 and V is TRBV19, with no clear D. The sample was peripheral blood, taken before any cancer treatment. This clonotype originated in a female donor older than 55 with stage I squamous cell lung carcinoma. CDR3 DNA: TGTGCCAGTAGTGTCGATTCTGGTAGCACAGATACGCAGTATTTT. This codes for CASSVDSGSTDTQYF.